A selection of T cell receptor beta chains follows, all from one sample in a study of T cells in Graves' hyperthyroidism and ophthalmopathy. TCRdb recomputed calls from the multiplex PCR reads with MiXCR, one row per CDR3 protein. The sample includes about 420,000 distinct CDR3 sequences, roughly an eighth of them seen just once. Input material: blood. Receptor source: a woman aged 18-29 years with Graves' hyperthyroidism. The CDR3 runs from the conserved cysteine through the conserved F or W. The D gene is left open where the match is weak. Not all rows give a size; the values are once, few, many and, for expanded clones, a class.

V	D	size	length	J	CDR3	DNA
TRBV6-1	TRBD1	-	15	TRBJ2-3	CASSSRQGDTDTQYF	TGTGCCAGCAGTTCACGACAGGGGGACACAGATACGCAGTATTTT
TRBV29-1	-	many	13	TRBJ1-1	CSVGLSRDTEAFF	TGCAGCGTTGGACTCTCTCGGGACACTGAAGCTTTCTTT
TRBV11-2	TRBD2	many	19	TRBJ2-1	CASSSFIHRTSGMLDEQFF	TGTGCCAGCAGCTCCTTTATCCATAGGACTAGCGGGATGTTGGATGAGCAGTTCTTC
TRBV5-1	-	-	16	TRBJ2-3	CASSLERWRSTDTQYF	TGCGCCAGCAGCTTGGAACGCTGGCGGAGCACAGATACGCAGTATTTT
TRBV10-3	-	few	16	TRBJ1-6	CAISESSWENHSPLHF	TGTGCCATCAGTGAGTCGAGTTGGGAGAATCATTCACCCCTCCACTTT
TRBV7-2	TRBD1	many	14	TRBJ2-5	CASSGQGSEETQYF	TGTGCCAGCAGTGGACAGGGGAGTGAGGAGACCCAGTACTTC
TRBV10-3	-	-	16	TRBJ1-6	CAISDHGTDYNSPLHF	TGTGCCATCAGTGATCACGGGACGGACTATAATTCACCCCTCCACTTT
TRBV12-3/TRBV12-4	-	many	15	TRBJ1-2	CASSLGGQVGYGYTF	TGTGCCAGCAGTTTAGGGGGGCAGGTCGGCTATGGCTACACCTTC
TRBV15	TRBD1	-	17	TRBJ1-5	CATSRGLRDRVNQPQHF	TGTGCCACCAGCAGAGGCCTCCGGGACAGGGTAAATCAGCCCCAGCATTTT
TRBV20-1	TRBD2	-	13	TRBJ2-7	CSARRTSGYEQYF	TGCAGTGCTAGAAGGACTAGCGGCTACGAGCAGTACTTC
TRBV5-1	-	few	12	TRBJ2-5	CASSLKQETQYF	TGCGCCAGCAGCTTAAAACAAGAGACCCAGTACTTC
TRBV6-5	-	many	14	TRBJ1-1	CASSYGGRDTEAFF	TGTGCCAGCAGTTACGGCGGTAGGGACACTGAAGCTTTCTTT
TRBV5-6	-	-	17	TRBJ1-1	CASRRTGWDGMNTEAFF	TGTGCCAGCAGGCGAACAGGGTGGGATGGTATGAACACTGAAGCTTTCTTT
TRBV20-1	-	few	15	TRBJ1-6	CSAIRWAGDNSPLHF	TGCAGTGCTATTAGGTGGGCAGGGGATAATTCACCCCTCCACTTT
TRBV28	TRBD1	-	14	TRBJ1-1	CATSMGQLNTEAFF	TGTGCCACCAGTATGGGACAGCTGAACACTGAAGCTTTCTTT
TRBV7-8	TRBD1	few	18	TRBJ2-1	CANSLAGRGRRGDNEQFF	TGTGCCAACAGCTTAGCAGGCAGGGGGCGACGCGGGGACAATGAGCAGTTCTTC
TRBV12-3/TRBV12-4	-	many	15	TRBJ1-2	CASSSYRDKPEGYTF	TGTGCCAGCAGTTCTTACCGGGACAAACCCGAAGGCTACACCTTC
TRBV5-1	-	-	16	TRBJ1-6	CASSLQGSDYNSPLHF	TGCGCCAGCAGCTTACAGGGTAGCGACTATAATTCACCCCTCCACTTT
TRBV27	TRBD1	many	15	TRBJ1-1	CASSSGQGSRSEAFF	TGTGCCAGTAGTTCGGGACAGGGTAGTAGGTCTGAAGCTTTCTTT
TRBV20-1	-	many	14	TRBJ2-3	CSARVTLYPDTQYF	TGCAGTGCTAGAGTAACTCTCTACCCAGATACGCAGTATTTT
TRBV20-1	-	few	15	TRBJ2-3	CSATPGSGSADTQYF	TGCAGTGCTACGCCAGGCTCAGGCAGTGCAGATACGCAGTATTTT
TRBV6-5	-	-	17	TRBJ2-3	CASSYSSRGFVADTQYF	TGTGCCAGCAGTTACTCGAGTAGGGGATTCGTCGCAGATACGCAGTATTTT
TRBV20-1	TRBD2	many	16	TRBJ2-1	CSAIQTSGRAYNEQFF	TGCAGTGCTATTCAGACTAGCGGGAGGGCTTACAATGAGCAGTTCTTC
TRBV19	-	few	14	TRBJ1-2	CASAPVTGSGGYTF	TGTGCCAGTGCTCCGGTTACGGGGAGCGGCGGCTACACCTTC
TRBV28	TRBD2	many	16	TRBJ2-1	CASSLIRPSGINEQFF	TGTGCCAGCAGTTTAATTCGGCCTAGCGGGATCAATGAGCAGTTCTTC
TRBV5-1	-	few	13	TRBJ2-2	CASRPDPTGELFF	TGCGCCAGCAGACCAGACCCCACCGGGGAGCTGTTTTTT
TRBV10-3	-	-	14	TRBJ1-1	CAIQNPGPNTEAFF	TGTGCCATTCAAAACCCCGGGCCGAACACTGAAGCTTTCTTT
TRBV28	TRBD1	many	16	TRBJ1-5	CASSLTYRGLVRPQHF	TGTGCCAGCAGTTTAACTTACAGGGGTTTAGTTCGGCCCCAGCATTTT
TRBV7-8	-	-	13	TRBJ1-1	CASTAETGSEAFF	TGTGCCAGCACGGCCGAAACCGGTTCTGAAGCTTTCTTT
TRBV6-1	TRBD1	few	17	TRBJ2-6	CASSRTGVSSGANVLTF	TGTGCCAGCTCAAGGACAGGGGTGAGCTCTGGGGCCAACGTCCTGACTTTC
TRBV7-9	-	few	13	TRBJ1-1	CASSPRGGGEAFF	TGTGCCAGCAGCCCGCGGGGGGGGGGGGAAGCTTTCTTT
TRBV4-2	-	many	15	TRBJ2-1	CASSFDVSQVNEQFF	TGTGCCAGCAGCTTTGATGTGAGTCAGGTGAATGAGCAGTTCTTC
TRBV4-1	TRBD1	few	14	TRBJ1-1	CASSPRTGVDEAFF	TGCGCCAGCAGCCCGCGGACAGGGGTCGATGAAGCTTTCTTT
TRBV7-3	-	-	13	TRBJ1-1	CASSFTGQTEAFF	TGTGCCAGCAGCTTCACCGGACAGACTGAAGCTTTCTTT
TRBV6-1	TRBD1	many	14	TRBJ2-2	CATRTGGETGELFF	TGTGCCACAAGGACAGGGGGCGAGACCGGGGAGCTGTTTTTT
TRBV20-1	TRBD2	many	18	TRBJ2-1	CSALRYPGLADNYNEQFF	TGCAGTGCTCTAAGATATCCGGGACTAGCGGATAACTACAATGAGCAGTTCTTC
TRBV20-1	-	many	14	TRBJ2-7	CSTRDMGFRNEQYF	TGCAGTACCCGGGACATGGGTTTTCGGAACGAGCAGTACTTC